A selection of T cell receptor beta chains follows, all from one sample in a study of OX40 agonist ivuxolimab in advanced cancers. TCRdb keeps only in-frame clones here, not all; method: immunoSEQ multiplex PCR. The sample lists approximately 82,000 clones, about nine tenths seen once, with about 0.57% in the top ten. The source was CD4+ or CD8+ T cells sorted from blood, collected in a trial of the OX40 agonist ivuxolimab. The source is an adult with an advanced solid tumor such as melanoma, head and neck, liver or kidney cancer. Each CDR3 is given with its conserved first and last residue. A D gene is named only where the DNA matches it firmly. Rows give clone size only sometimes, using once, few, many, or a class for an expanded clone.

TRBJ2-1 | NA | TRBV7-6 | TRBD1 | CASSLGQGAASYEQFF | TGTGCCAGCAGCTTAGGACAGGGGGCTGCTAGCTATGAGCAGTTCTTC
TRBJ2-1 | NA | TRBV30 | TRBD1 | CAWSLGQGRFF | TGTGCCTGGAGTTTGGGACAGGGGCGGTTCTTC
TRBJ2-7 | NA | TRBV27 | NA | CASSSGDNYYEQYF | TGTGCCAGCAGTTCCGGGGACAACTACTACGAGCAGTACTTC
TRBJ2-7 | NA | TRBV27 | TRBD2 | CASSSGGRVGSYEQYF | TGTGCCAGCAGTTCAGGCGGGAGGGTAGGTTCCTACGAGCAGTACTTC
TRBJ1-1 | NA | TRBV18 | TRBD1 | CASAQQGAKFFLDTEAFF | TGTGCCAGCGCCCAGCAGGGGGCCAAATTCTTTCTAGACACTGAAGCTTTCTTT
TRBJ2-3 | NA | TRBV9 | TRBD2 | CASSVEGTRGDTQYF | TGTGCCAGCAGCGTAGAGGGGACTAGAGGAGATACGCAGTATTTT
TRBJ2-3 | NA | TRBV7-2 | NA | CASSLASRRISTDTQYF | TGTGCCAGCAGCTTAGCCTCTCGGCGGATTAGCACAGATACGCAGTATTTT
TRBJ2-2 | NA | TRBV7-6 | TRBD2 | CASRSVAGVSITGELFF | TGTGCCAGCAGGTCTGTAGCGGGAGTCTCGATCACCGGGGAGCTGTTTTTT
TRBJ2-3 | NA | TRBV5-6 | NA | CASSLGLATGIGTQYF | TGTGCCAGCAGCTTGGGGCTAGCCACAGGGATCGGTACGCAGTATTTT
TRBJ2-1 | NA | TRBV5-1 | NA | CASSLNWPGNEQFF | TGCGCCAGCAGCTTAAATTGGCCAGGGAATGAGCAGTTCTTC
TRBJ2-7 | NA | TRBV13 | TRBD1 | CASSLSTGGWGGNENEQYF | TGTGCCAGCAGCTTATCTACAGGGGGATGGGGCGGGAATGAGAACGAGCAGTACTTC
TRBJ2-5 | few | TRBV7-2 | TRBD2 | CASSVSGGQETQYF | TGTGCCAGCAGCGTTAGCGGGGGTCAAGAGACCCAGTACTTC
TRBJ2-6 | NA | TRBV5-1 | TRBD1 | CASSLYRQGAVSGANVLTF | TGCGCCAGCAGCTTGTATCGGCAGGGGGCGGTTTCTGGGGCCAACGTCCTGACTTTC
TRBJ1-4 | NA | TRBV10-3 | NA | CAISETGDEKLFF | TGTGCCATCAGTGAGACGGGCGATGAAAAACTGTTTTTT
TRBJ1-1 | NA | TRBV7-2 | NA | CASRRGSGLPNTEAFF | TGTGCCAGCAGGAGAGGCTCGGGACTCCCGAACACTGAAGCTTTCTTT
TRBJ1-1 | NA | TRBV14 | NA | CASSQGMNTEAFF | TGTGCCAGCAGCCAAGGCATGAACACTGAAGCTTTCTTT
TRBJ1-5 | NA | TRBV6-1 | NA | CASRATGKDQPQHF | TGTGCCAGCAGGGCGACAGGAAAGGATCAGCCCCAGCATTTT
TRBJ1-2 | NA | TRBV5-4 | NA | CASSLDYGYTF | TGTGCCAGCTCCTTGGACTATGGCTACACCTTC
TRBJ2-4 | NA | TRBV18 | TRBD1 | CASSPDRVGAKNIQYF | TGTGCCAGCTCACCGGACAGGGTCGGGGCCAAAAACATTCAGTACTTC
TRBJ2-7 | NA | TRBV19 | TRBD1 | CASSASTGVQYF | TGTGCCAGTAGTGCCTCAACAGGGGTGCAGTACTTC
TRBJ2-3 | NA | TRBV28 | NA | CASLEPGFPDTQYF | TGTGCCAGCCTAGAGCCGGGGTTCCCAGATACGCAGTATTTT
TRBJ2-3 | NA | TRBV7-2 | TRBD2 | CASSISGASTDTQYF | TGTGCCAGCAGCATTAGCGGGGCAAGCACAGATACGCAGTATTTT
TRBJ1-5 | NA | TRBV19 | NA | CASSIAHLGNQPQHF | TGTGCCAGTAGTATAGCCCACCTAGGGAATCAGCCCCAGCATTTT
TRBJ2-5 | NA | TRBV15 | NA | CATSSRGNGGETQYF | TGTGCCACCAGCAGTAGAGGGAACGGGGGAGAGACCCAGTACTTC